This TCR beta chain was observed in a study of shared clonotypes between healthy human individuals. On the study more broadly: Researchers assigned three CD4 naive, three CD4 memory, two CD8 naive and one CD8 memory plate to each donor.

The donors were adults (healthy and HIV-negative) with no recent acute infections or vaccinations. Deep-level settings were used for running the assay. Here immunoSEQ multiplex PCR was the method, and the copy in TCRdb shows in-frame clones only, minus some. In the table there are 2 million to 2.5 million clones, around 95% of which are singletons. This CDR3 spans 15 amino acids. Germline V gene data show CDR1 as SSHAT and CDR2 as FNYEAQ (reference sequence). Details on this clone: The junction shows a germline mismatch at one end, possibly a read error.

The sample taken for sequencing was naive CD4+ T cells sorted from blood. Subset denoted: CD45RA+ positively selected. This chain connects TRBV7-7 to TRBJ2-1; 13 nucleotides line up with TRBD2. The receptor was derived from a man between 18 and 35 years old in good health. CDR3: CASSAGLAGVHEQFF. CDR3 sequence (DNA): TGTGCTAGCAGCGCCGGACTAGCGGGAGTGCATGAGCAGTTCTTC.